This T cell receptor beta chain was recovered during a study of blood T cell repertoires in COVID-19. Recruits, aged roughly 18 to 90 years, lived in 25 or so US areas. Self-reported history from a screening survey and questionnaire set each donor's cohort. As processed by the authors: Reference gene primer amplification gave estimated nucleated cell counts. Measured with immunoSEQ multiplex PCR; TCRdb has only the in-frame clones, and not every one. That table furnishes V, J and clone size, whereas the DNA furnished D and trimming. Seen here are about 200,000 clones, about nine tenths observed once, and the top ten hold over 0.95%. Per the germline V gene, CDR1 is SGHTA and CDR2 is FQGNSA. The CDR3 extends over 13 amino acids. The V end lost 5 bases, the J end lost 6 bases, and 11 bases lay between the germline ends.

This chain links TRBV7-2 with TRBJ2-1; D perhaps matches TRBD1 (6 bases). The receptor comes from a man between 25 and 39 years old who had recovered from COVID-19. Sequenced sample: PBMCs or T cells enriched from blood (not recorded which). CDR3: CASSDRMGNEQFF. The CDR3 region has the DNA TGTGCCAGCAGCGACAGGATGGGCAATGAGCAGTTCTTC.